These 20 T cell receptor beta chains share one sample of origin, sequenced in a study of T cell responses to AZD1222 COVID-19 vaccine. Profiling relied on immunoSEQ multiplex PCR, and the TCRdb table lists in-frame clones only, not all of them. Counted here are about 85,000 clones, about nine tenths occurring once; the ten biggest clones make up roughly 2.3%. This material consisted of peripheral blood, taken on day 0 of AZD1222 vaccination. The receptors were gathered from an adult in good health.

The chain joins TRBV2 to TRBJ1-2, with a weak D call TRBD1 (5 bases). This CDR3 contains 14 residues. V lost 6 bases and J lost 8, with 19 bases in between. Germline CDR1 and CDR2: SNHLY and FYNNEI. This chain's CDR3 is CASSSNQGDFGYTF. The CDR3 region has the DNA TGTGCCAGCAGCTCAAACCAAGGGGATTTCGGCTACACCTTC. The full variable domain, its missing parts supplied by reference TRBV2 and TRBJ1-2, is EPEVTQTPSHQVTQMGQEVILRCVPISNHLYFYWYRQILGQKVEFLVSFYNNEISEKSEIFDDQFSVERPDGSNFTLKIRSTKLEDSAMYFCASSSNQGDFGYTFGSGTRLTVV.

This clone was observed a few times. The chain carries TRBV6-4 and TRBJ1-1, with TRBD1 as a possible D gene (5 bases). The CDR3 runs to 13 residues. Germline V CDR1 and CDR2: MRHNA, SNTAGT. Trimming pared 6 bases from V and 3 bases from J, leaving 11 bases between. CDR3 nucleotides: TGTGCCAGCAGCAGGGAGAGGCACACTGAAGCTTTCTTT. This codes for CASSRERHTEAFF.

This chain joins TRBV3-1 (or the pseudogene TRBV3-2) and TRBJ2-2; a possible D gene is TRBD2 (5 bases). Deletions cut 3 bases from V and 4 bases from J, with 6 bases between. CDR1 LGHDT and CDR2 YNNKEL come from the germline V gene (reference sequence). CDR3 size: 13 residues. CDR3 region: CASSQGSTGELFF. The CDR3 DNA is TGTGCCAGCAGCCAGGGGAGCACCGGGGAGCTGTTTTTT.

The chain carries TRBV11-2 and TRBJ2-4; 11 bases align to TRBD2. The CDR3 extends over 17 amino acids. CDR1 and CDR2 (germline): SGHAT, FQNNGV. The junction had 1 base not matched to a gene; V was cut back by 0 bases and J by 0 bases. The CDR3 protein is CASSLDGLAGAKNIQYF. The CDR3 region has the DNA TGTGCCAGCAGCTTAGACGGACTAGCGGGAGCCAAAAACATTCAGTACTTC.

The rearrangement joins TRBV12-3 or TRBV12-4 to TRBJ1-2; possible D gene TRBD1, 6 bases. Trimming cost V 5 bases and J 4 bases, with 11 bases left between them. The CDR3 totals 13 residues. This CDR3 is CASSPDSFYGYTF. CDR3 coding DNA: TGTGCCAGCAGTCCGGACAGTTTCTATGGCTACACCTTC.

This clone has just one count. The chain is built from TRBV29-1 and TRBJ1-2; 7 positions agree with TRBD1. This CDR3 is 14 amino acids long. V was clipped by 3 bases and J by 4 bases; unmatched bases: 8. CDR1 is SQVTM, CDR2 ANQGSEA, per germline. The CDR3 DNA sequence: TGCAGCGTTGAGGTACAGGGGTCCCCCTATGGCTACACCTTC. This translates into CSVEVQGSPYGYTF. The full variable domain, in which reference TRBV29-1 and TRBJ1-2 provide the parts outside the CDR3, is SAVISQKPSRDICQRGTSLTIQCQVDSQVTMMFWYRQQPGQSLTLIATANQGSEATYESGFVIDKFPISRPNLTFSTLTVSNMSPEDSSIYLCSVEVQGSPYGYTFGSGTRLTVV.

This chain links TRBV30 with TRBJ1-2, with TRBD1 matching 7 bases. Unmatched junction bases numbered 15, after V lost 0 bases and J lost 8 bases. In germline, CDR1 is GTSNPN, CDR2 SVGIG (reference sequence). This CDR3 contains 16 residues. CDR3 in amino acids: CAWSVGMDRPWRGYTF. The CDR3 coding sequence is TGTGCCTGGAGTGTAGGCATGGACAGGCCCTGGAGAGGCTACACCTTC.

Only one count was recorded for this clone. The V gene is TRBV5-1, the J gene TRBJ1-1; 10 bases match TRBD1. This CDR3 contains 15 residues. J lost 1 base, V lost 6 bases, and 6 bases had no gene match. CDR1 and CDR2 (germline): SGHRS, YFSETQ. This CDR3 is CASTKGDRGNTEAFF. The CDR3, as DNA: TGCGCCAGCACAAAGGGGGACAGGGGGAACACTGAAGCTTTCTTT. The complete variable domain, with remaining parts taken from reference TRBV5-1 and TRBJ1-1, reads KAGVTQTPRYLIKTRGQQVTLSCSPISGHRSVSWYQQTPGQGLQFLFEYFSETQRNKGNFPGRFSGRQFSNSRSEMNVSTLELGDSALYLCASTKGDRGNTEAFFGQGTRLTVV.

The CDR3 loop is CASSDDNSRHGYTF. The CDR3 DNA is TGTGCCAGCAGTGACGACAATTCTAGGCATGGCTACACCTTC. The chain recombines TRBV25-1 with TRBJ1-2; D not certain. Trimming removed 3 bases from V and 6 bases from J, with 14 bases in between. Germline V CDR1 and CDR2: MGHDK, SYGVNS. The length of the CDR3 is 14 residues.

The chain links TRBV12-3 or TRBV12-4 to TRBJ1-2; no clear D gene. The CDR3 consists of 13 residues. Between the trimmed V and J ends, which lost 7 bases and 6 bases, there was a span of 15 bases. The CDR3 sequence is CASTVSLRHGYTF. The CDR3 DNA reads as TGTGCCAGCACTGTATCCCTAAGGCATGGCTACACCTTC.

This clone was observed once. The chain carries TRBV19 and TRBJ2-1; D perhaps matches TRBD1 (6 bases). Germline CDR1 is LNHDA and CDR2 is SQIVND (reference sequence). Between the trimmed V and J ends, which lost 6 bases and 5 bases, there was a span of 14 bases. The length of the CDR3 is 14 residues. Written as DNA, the CDR3 is TGTGCCAGTAGGCTACAGGGTGTTCACAATGAGCAGTTCTTC. This translates into CASRLQGVHNEQFF.

This rearrangement joins TRBV4-3 to TRBJ2-2, with D perhaps matching TRBD1 (6 bases). Germline V gives CDR1 LGHNA, CDR2 YSLEER. The CDR3 loop spans 15 amino acids. V was shortened by 5 bases and J by 6 bases, with 16 bases between the two germline ends. This chain's CDR3 is CASSFQGRGAGELFF. CDR3 DNA: TGCGCCAGCAGCTTTCAGGGGAGAGGCGCCGGGGAGCTGTTTTTT.

The chain couples TRBV4-1 to TRBJ2-7; D assignment may be TRBD1 or TRBD2 (6 bases each). The CDR3 has 17 amino acids. CDR1 and CDR2 from the germline V gene are MGHRA and YSYEKL. V was pared by 2 bases and J by 7 bases, with 24 bases between. The chain's CDR3 is CASSQSPGTGKGGEQYF. In DNA, the CDR3 is TGCGCCAGCAGCCAATCCCCCGGGACTGGCAAAGGGGGGGAGCAGTACTTC.

The chain carries TRBV2 and TRBJ1-1, with D hard to call. In germline, CDR1 is SNHLY, CDR2 FYNNEI. V was trimmed by 4 bases and J by 4 bases, leaving 13 bases between them. The CDR3 contains 14 residues. This CDR3 is CASSANGVATEAFF. DNA for the CDR3: TGTGCCAGCAGTGCTAATGGGGTGGCCACTGAAGCTTTCTTT.

The chain combines TRBV10-3 with TRBJ1-5; D is unresolved. Germline CDR1 reads ENHRY; CDR2 reads SYGVKD. Trimming took 4 bases from V and 3 from J, leaving 10 bases between them. CDR3 length equals 14 residues. This chain's CDR3 is CAISGSEANQPQHF. CDR3 nucleotide sequence: TGTGCCATCAGTGGTTCCGAAGCCAATCAGCCCCAGCATTTT.

The rearrangement uses TRBV5-6 and TRBJ1-3, with a weak D call TRBD1 (6 bases). Looked up from germline, CDR1 is SGHDT and CDR2 is YYEEEE. The CDR3 runs 15 residues. V lost 4 bases and J lost 2, with 13 bases in between. The chain's CDR3 is CASSPSGQTGNTIYF. DNA for the CDR3: TGTGCCAGCAGCCCGAGCGGACAGACTGGAAACACCATATATTTT.

V usage is TRBV28 and J usage is TRBJ1-5; D gene uncertain. This CDR3 is 15 amino acids long. Germline CDR1 is MDHEN and CDR2 is SYDVKM. V lost 6 bases and J 3 bases, leaving 15 bases between the germline ends. The CDR3 nucleotides are TGTGCCAGCAGCGTACCGGGGTCCGACAATCAGCCCCAGCATTTT. Its protein is CASSVPGSDNQPQHF.

This sequence joins TRBV29-1 and TRBJ2-7; 10 bases agree with TRBD1. Germline values: CDR1 SQVTM, CDR2 ANQGSEA. The ends lost 7 bases at V and 5 bases at J; junction bases unmatched: 11. The CDR3 is 14 amino acids. CDR3 DNA sequence: TGCAGCGGCGGTGGGGGACAGGGGTCGAACGAGCAGTACTTC. It yields the protein CSGGGGQGSNEQYF.

The genes are TRBV6-1 and TRBJ2-5; 9 bases align to TRBD2. Germline V gene lookup returns CDR1 MNHNS and CDR2 SASEGT. Trimming removed 2 bases from V and 2 bases from J; junction bases left unmatched: 3. This CDR3 region has 15 residues. The DNA for the CDR3 is TGTGCCAGCAGTGAATTGGCGGGAGGGCAAGAGACCCAGTACTTC. As protein: CASSELAGGQETQYF.

V and J are TRBV19 and TRBJ1-5; D unresolved. Germline V CDR1 and CDR2: LNHDA, SQIVND (reference sequence). V dropped 0 bases and J dropped 0 bases, with 18 bases sitting between them. The CDR3 runs 19 residues. The CDR3 protein is CASSIDAPHFYFSNQPQHF. Written as DNA, the CDR3 is TGTGCCAGTAGTATAGATGCCCCCCACTTCTATTTTAGCAATCAGCCCCAGCATTTT.